The 23 T cell receptor beta chains below were found in one sample sequenced in a study of Graves' ophthalmopathy and Graves' hyperthyroidism. RNA transcripts yielded amplified TCR beta CDR3 regions. In the first round, RT-PCR was carried out with HTBI primers, and a multiplex PCR formed the second round. TCRdb processed the multiplex PCR reads anew with MiXCR; each CDR3 protein has one entry. This repertoire shows under 200,000 distinct CDR3 sequences, less than 45% found once; its top ten account for under 7%. The sample comprised peripheral blood. All receptors come from a woman aged 40 to 50 with Graves' ophthalmopathy.

In its sample, this clonotype was seen many times. J is TRBJ1-5 and V is TRBV12-3 or TRBV12-4, with 9 bases identical to TRBD1. J lost 1 base, V lost 5 bases, and 6 bases had no gene match. The CDR3 sequence is 16 residues long. CDR3 residues: CASSPTGGRSNQPQHF. For the CDR3, the DNA is TGTGCCAGCAGTCCCACAGGGGGCAGGAGCAATCAGCCCCAGCATTTT.

This clonotype appeared many times. One end of the junction fails to match germline, which may point to a read error. This chain links TRBV11-2 with TRBJ2-7; D perhaps matches TRBD1 (6 bases). The CDR3 covers 14 residues. The germline gives CDR1 SGHAT, CDR2 FQNNGV. CDR3 DNA sequence: TGTGCCAGCAGCTTAGGACAGGCTAACTACGAGCAGCACTTC. This codes for CASSLGQANYEQHF. Full variable domain (rest looked up from reference TRBV11-2 and TRBJ2-7): EAGVAQSPRYKIIEKRQSVAFWCNPISGHATLYWYQQILGQGPKLLIQFQNNGVVDDSQLPKDRFSAERLKGVDSTLKIQPAKLEDSAVYLCASSLGQANYEQHFGPGTRLTVT.

The chain carries TRBV6-1 and TRBJ1-1, with 10 nucleotides matching TRBD1. The CDR3 sequence is 13 residues long. The germline V gene has CDR1 MNHNS and CDR2 SASEGT. V lost 3 bases to trimming and J lost 9 bases; unmatched junction nucleotides: 4. This CDR3 reads CASSEGTGVKAFF. CDR3 DNA: TGTGCCAGCAGTGAGGGGACAGGGGTAAAAGCTTTCTTT.

The CDR3 region is CASSQTENLYYGYTF. CDR3 nucleotides: TGTGCCAGCAGTCAGACCGAGAACCTCTACTATGGCTACACCTTC. The chain combines TRBV6-1 with TRBJ1-2; the D is unclear. The germline V gene has CDR1 MNHNS and CDR2 SASEGT. The CDR3 contains 15 residues. V lost 5 bases to trimming and J lost 3 bases, with 16 bases between them.

This clonotype was seen repeatedly, ten times or more. The chain links TRBV19 to TRBJ2-7; TRBD2 agrees at 11 bases. CDR1 and CDR2 from the germline V gene are LNHDA and SQIVND (reference sequence). Trimming took 9 bases from V and 3 from J; bases not matched to a gene: 10. CDR3 length equals 15 residues. Here the CDR3 DNA reads TGTGCCAGCGCACCCGGGACTAGCGGAAACTACGAGCAGTACTTC. Amino acids: CASAPGTSGNYEQYF.

This chain connects TRBV9 to TRBJ1-1; tentatively, D is TRBD1 (5 bases). V lost 3 bases, J lost 1 base, and 10 bases lay in between. The CDR3 extends over 14 amino acids. The germline gives CDR1 SGDLS, CDR2 YYNGEE. The DNA for the CDR3 is TGTGCCAGCAGCGGTCGGCAGGGGAACACTGAAGCTTTCTTT. Translated, it gives CASSGRQGNTEAFF. Using reference TRBV9 and TRBJ1-1 for the parts outside the CDR3, the full variable domain is DSGVTQTPKHLITATGQRVTLRCSPRSGDLSVYWYQQSLDQGLQFLIQYYNGEERAKGNILERFSAQQFPDLHSELNLSSLELGDSALYFCASSGRQGNTEAFFGQGTRLTVV.

The rearrangement joins TRBV7-8 to TRBJ2-1; D call uncertain. Germline V lookup: CDR1 SGHVS, CDR2 FQNEAQ. Trimming removed 5 bases from V and 4 bases from J, with 9 bases in between. The CDR3 loop spans 13 amino acids. The CDR3 region is CASSPDVYNEQFF. The CDR3 DNA follows: TGTGCCAGCAGCCCAGATGTATACAATGAGCAGTTCTTC.

The V and J genes are TRBV11-2 and TRBJ2-4, with D possibly matching TRBD1 (7 bases). The CDR3 runs to 14 residues. With 1 base removed from V and 6 bases from J, the gap between germline ends came to 10 bases. Germline lookup yields CDR1 SGHAT and CDR2 FQNNGV. The CDR3 coding sequence is TGTGCCAGCAGCTTAGGACAGGGAGGAAACATTCAGTACTTC. Its translation: CASSLGQGGNIQYF.

V usage is TRBV6-2 or TRBV6-3 and J usage is TRBJ1-1; D possibly corresponds to TRBD1 (5 bases). Germline V CDR1 and CDR2: MNHEY, SVGEGT. The CDR3 has 12 residues. V lost 5 bases to trimming and J lost 7 bases, with 11 bases between them. As DNA, the CDR3 is TGTGCCAGCAGTATCCAGGGACTTGAAGCTTTCTTT. Its translation: CASSIQGLEAFF.

V usage is TRBV6-2 or TRBV6-3 and J usage is TRBJ2-7; 11 bases fit TRBD2. The germline CDR1 and CDR2 sequences are MNHEY and SVGEGT. The ends lost 0 bases at V and 5 bases at J; junction bases unmatched: 6. The CDR3 runs 16 residues. The CDR3 loop reads CASSYSDGSGRDEQYF. The CDR3, as DNA: TGTGCCAGCAGTTACTCGGACGGTAGCGGGAGGGACGAGCAGTACTTC.

This clonotype was recorded many times. CDR3 in DNA: TGCAGTGCTAGTCCGGACAGGGCCCATGGCTACACCTTC. Translation: CSASPDRAHGYTF. This rearrangement joins TRBV20-1 to TRBJ1-2, with TRBD1 matching over 8 bases. Germline CDR1 and CDR2: DFQATT and SNEGSKA (reference sequence). The CDR3 totals 13 residues. The V gene end was trimmed by 3 bases and the J gene end by 6 bases; junction bases not matched to a gene: 6.

This clonotype was counted between two and nine times. V gene TRBV27 combines with J gene TRBJ1-1, with TRBD1 as a possible D gene (5 bases). The germline gives CDR1 MNHEY, CDR2 SMNVEV (reference sequence). This CDR3 is built from 14 residues. V was trimmed by 6 bases and J by 1 base, leaving 12 bases between them. The CDR3 coding sequence is TGTGCCAGCAGAAAACAGGAGGCGAACACTGAAGCTTTCTTT. This sequence encodes CASRKQEANTEAFF.

This clonotype was counted ten times or more. DNA of the CDR3: TGTGCCAGCAGCGTGGACAGCCCCACCGGGGAGCTGTTTTTT. The encoded protein is CASSVDSPTGELFF. The chain carries TRBV7-2 and TRBJ2-2, with a weak D call TRBD1 (6 bases). Germline values: CDR1 SGHTA, CDR2 FQGNSA. The germline V and J ends were trimmed by 5 bases and 4 bases, with 11 bases remaining between them. This CDR3 is built from 14 residues.

This clonotype has a count of ten or more. The chain links TRBV28 to TRBJ1-2, with a weak D call TRBD1 (6 bases). The V end lost 3 bases, the J end lost 7 bases, and 12 bases lay between the germline ends. The CDR3 is 13 amino acids. Germline loops: CDR1 MDHEN, CDR2 SYDVKM. The CDR3 nucleotides read TGTGCCAGCAGTTTCCAGGGGACTAGTGGCTACACCTTC. This sequence encodes CASSFQGTSGYTF.

This sequence joins TRBV11-2 and TRBJ2-5, with D possibly TRBD2 on 5 matching bases. The ends were cut back, 4 bases at V and 4 bases at J, with 10 bases in the middle. Per the germline V gene, CDR1 is SGHAT and CDR2 is FQNNGV. The CDR3 covers 13 residues. Written as DNA, the CDR3 is TGTGCCAGCAGCTCCGACGAGGGAGAGACCCAGTACTTC. Translated, it gives CASSSDEGETQYF.

This clonotype was observed many times. CDR3 nucleotides: TGTGCCAGCAGAATAACAGGGGATTATAATTCACCCCTCCACTTT. The encoded protein is CASRITGDYNSPLHF. The rearrangement uses TRBV28 and TRBJ1-6; 7 nucleotides match TRBD1. Trimming cost V 6 bases and J 4 bases; bases outside gene matches: 6. The CDR3 totals 15 residues. Germline CDR1 is MDHEN and CDR2 is SYDVKM.

The sample holds many counts of this clonotype. The chain is built from TRBV28 and TRBJ2-7; D not certain. Germline CDR1 MDHEN, CDR2 SYDVKM. V lost 5 bases and J lost 3, with 5 bases in between. The CDR3 is made up of 11 amino acids. Written as DNA, the CDR3 is TGTGCCAGCAGTCTTGACTACGAGCAGTACTTC. The encoded protein is CASSLDYEQYF.

V and J are TRBV11-2 and TRBJ2-5; 9 nucleotides agree with TRBD2. In germline, CDR1 is SGHAT, CDR2 FQNNGV. V lost 1 base, J lost 5 bases, and 5 bases stayed unmatched. CDR3 length equals 15 residues. As DNA, the CDR3 is TGTGCCAGCAGCTTAGTCTCGAGCGGGAGGGAGACCCAGTACTTC. Translation gives CASSLVSSGRETQYF.

The chain recombines TRBV6-1 with TRBJ2-5; 9 bases match TRBD2. This CDR3 has 16 amino acids. J was trimmed by 4 bases and V by 5 bases; bases with no gene match: 11. Germline lookup yields CDR1 MNHNS and CDR2 SASEGT. The CDR3 loop reads CASSPEAGGGLETQYF. The CDR3 coding sequence is TGTGCCAGCAGTCCGGAAGCGGGAGGTGGTTTAGAGACCCAGTACTTC.

This rearrangement joins TRBV6-1 to TRBJ1-5, with 8 bases that match TRBD1. V trimming: 7 bases; J trimming: 5 bases; junction bases outside the gene matches: 7. Germline CDR1 reads MNHNS; CDR2 reads SASEGT. CDR3 length: 14 amino acids. The CDR3 nucleotides read TGTGCCAGCAACGACAGGGGAGGAGATCAGCCCCAGCATTTT. Encoded protein: CASNDRGGDQPQHF.

This clonotype was counted a few times. The chain has TRBV6-2 or TRBV6-3 and TRBJ1-1; no definite D call. Germline V lookup: CDR1 MNHEY, CDR2 SVGEGT. The CDR3 is 13 amino acids. Trimming left V 6 bases short and J 7 bases short, with 15 bases between. This chain's CDR3 is CASSPTEHYEAFF. As DNA, the CDR3 is TGTGCCAGCAGCCCTACAGAGCACTATGAAGCTTTCTTT.

This clonotype has at least ten counts. The CDR3 is CASSPGVLAKNIQYF. Written as DNA, the CDR3 is TGTGCCAGCTCACCCGGGGTGCTAGCCAAAAACATTCAGTACTTC. The V gene is TRBV18, the J gene TRBJ2-4; perhaps TRBD2 as D (5 bases). Germline CDR1 reads KGHSH; CDR2 reads LQKENI. Trimming shortened V by 3 bases and J by 0 bases, and 9 bases separated the two germline ends. The CDR3 consists of 15 residues.

This clonotype was picked up many times. V is TRBV11-1 and J is TRBJ2-2; TRBD1 is a possible D gene (5 bases). This CDR3 has 15 amino acids. Germline CDR1 SGHAT, CDR2 FQDESV (reference sequence). V was cut by 2 bases and J by 8 bases, with 15 bases left in between. The CDR3 protein is CASSLLGPTAGELFF. DNA for the CDR3: TGTGCCAGCAGCTTATTGGGGCCCACCGCTGGGGAGCTGTTTTTT.